The following is a T cell receptor beta chain sequence with its context. Its antigen remains unknown. Authors of the study amplified TCR beta CDR3 regions from RNA transcripts. The HTBI set primed first-round TCR CDR3 RT-PCR. TCRdb fed the multiplex PCR reads into MiXCR, producing one record per CDR3 protein. The sample lists a few hundred thousand distinct CDR3 sequences, approximately 15% occurring once. This CDR3 is 13 amino acids long. The V end was cut by 5 bases, the J end by 2 bases, with 13 bases between. CDR1 SQVTM and CDR2 ANQGSEA come from the germline V gene. The data belong to a study of T cells in Graves' hyperthyroidism and ophthalmopathy. Findings of the study overall: Separation of ophthalmopathy from stable hyperthyroidism was achieved by a 13 V-J model. Blood samples included most of the expanded thyroid clonotypes exceeding 0.001.

The sequence derives from a young woman with Graves' hyperthyroidism. Sample: blood. The chain is built from TRBV29-1 and TRBJ2-7; D remains ambiguous. DNA of the CDR3: TGCAGCGTTCAATCGACGGATACCTACGAGCAGTACTTC. This codes for CSVQSTDTYEQYF.